This T cell receptor (beta chain) emerged from a study of blood T cell dynamics during melanoma immunotherapy. As for the study in general: First-line therapy was either pembrolizumab or nivolumab with ipilimumab for metastatic melanoma. General observations from the study: PBMC repertoires of eventual disease-control patients split at W3 into clonality or diversity gains.

Time point meaning: week 3, after first cycle of checkpoint inhibitor. Samples come from before therapy and from week 3 after the first blockade cycle. Every bulk PBMC sample received the same 350 ng of DNA. Using immunoSEQ multiplex PCR, the repertoire was profiled, and TCRdb retains in-frame clones only, with some absent. This table holds about 6,300 clones, roughly 86% found once. Notes on this clone: Its target is not known.

The ends lost 2 bases at V and 1 base at J; junction bases unmatched: 7. Germline values: CDR1 SGHAT, CDR2 FQNNGV. This CDR3 comprises 16 residues. The chain recombines TRBV11-2 with TRBJ2-7, with 8 bases matching TRBD2. The sample in question was blood, obtained from a patient treated with checkpoint blockade. The receptor's source is a human donor with melanoma. CDR3 sequence: CASSLSPSGSSYEQYF. Here the CDR3 DNA reads TGTGCCAGCAGCTTAAGCCCTAGCGGGTCTTCCTACGAGCAGTACTTC.